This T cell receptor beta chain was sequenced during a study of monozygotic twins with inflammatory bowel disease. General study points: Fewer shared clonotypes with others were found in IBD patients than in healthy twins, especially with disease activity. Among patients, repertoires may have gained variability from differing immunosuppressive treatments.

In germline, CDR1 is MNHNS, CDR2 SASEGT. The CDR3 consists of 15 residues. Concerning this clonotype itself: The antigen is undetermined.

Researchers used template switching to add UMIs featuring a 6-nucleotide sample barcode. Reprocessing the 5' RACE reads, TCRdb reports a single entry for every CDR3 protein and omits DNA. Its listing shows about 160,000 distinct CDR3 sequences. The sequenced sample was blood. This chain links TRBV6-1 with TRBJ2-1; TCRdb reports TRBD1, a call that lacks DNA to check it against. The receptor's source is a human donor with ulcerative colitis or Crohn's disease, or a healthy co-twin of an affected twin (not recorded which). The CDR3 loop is CASRRTGQAPNEQFF.